Below are 2 T cell receptor beta chains sequenced from a single sample in a study of T cell repertoires in aging, cancer and after chemotherapy. Peripheral blood genomic DNA, not sorted cells or RNA, was the template. Rearranged V-D-J TRB sequences were amplified with a mixed TRB-A/B primer pool. Using its own MiXCR run on the multiplex PCR reads, TCRdb lists one record per CDR3 protein. The repertoire consists of thousands of distinct CDR3 sequences, with less than 65% occurring once and the leading ten covering around 4.5%. The sample was blood. These receptors all stem from a human donor with a solid tumor.

The chain links TRBV15 to TRBJ1-2; D unresolved. V was trimmed by 1 base and J by 8 bases, leaving 14 bases between them. CDR3 size: 14 residues. From germline, CDR1 is LNHNV and CDR2 YYDKDF (reference sequence). The CDR3 loop reads CATSRGTVPRGYTF. CDR3 bases: TGTGCCACCAGCAGAGGAACGGTTCCGAGAGGCTACACCTTC. Looking up the rest from reference TRBV15 and TRBJ1-2 gives the full variable domain: DAMVIQNPRYQVTQFGKPVTLSCSQTLNHNVMYWYQQKSSQAPKLLFHYYDKDFNNEADTPDNFQSRRPNTSFCFLDIRSPGLGDTAMYLCATSRGTVPRGYTFGSGTRLTVV.

The chain has TRBV18 and TRBJ1-2; perhaps TRBD1 as D (6 bases). Trimming left V 0 bases short and J 4 bases short, with 9 bases between. Germline CDR1 is KGHSH and CDR2 is LQKENI. This CDR3 has 14 residues. CDR3 nucleotide sequence: TGTGCCAGCTCACCACCAACAGGGCCCTATGGCTACACCTTC. Protein sequence: CASSPPTGPYGYTF. Combining the CDR3 with reference TRBV18 and TRBJ1-2 gives the whole variable domain NAGVMQNPRHLVRRRGQEARLRCSPMKGHSHVYWYRQLPEEGLKFMVYLQKENIIDESGMPKERFSAEFPKEGPSILRIQQVVRGDSAAYFCASSPPTGPYGYTFGSGTRLTVV.